This T cell receptor beta chain was captured in a study of cytomegalovirus exposure and HLA in healthy donors. Findings of the study overall: Later work associated fewer than 20,000 TCR beta sequences with HLA alleles at 0.05 false discovery rate. For most subjects, TCR beta sequences were reported to predict HLA-A and HLA-B alleles with accuracy.

PCR primers comprised 60 Vbeta and 13 Jbeta primers. The protocol was immunoSEQ multiplex PCR, while the TCRdb copy is restricted to in-frame clones and leaves out a portion. The sample features around 140,000 clones, with about 2.2% in its top ten. As concerns this clone: Its antigen is as yet unknown.

CDR1 is LNHDA, CDR2 SQIVND, per germline (reference sequence). The CDR3 extends over 13 amino acids. After removal of 6 bases from V and 4 bases from J, the junction contained 5 bases not matched to a gene. The sequencing sample was made of PBMCs. The V gene is TRBV19, the J gene TRBJ1-1; 7 nucleotides match TRBD1. This TCR was sampled from a woman aged 18-29 years in good health and CMV-seronegative. For the CDR3, the DNA is TGTGCCAGTAGAACAGGGGTGAGCACTGAAGCTTTCTTT. This gives the protein CASRTGVSTEAFF.